The rows below give T cell receptor beta chains drawn from one sample of a study of T cells in narcolepsy. The protocol was immunoSEQ multiplex PCR, while the TCRdb copy is restricted to in-frame clones and leaves out a portion. The sample includes some 30,000 clones, 75% to 90% of them seen just once. Material for sequencing was memory (CD45RA-) CD4+ T cells from blood. Every receptor here comes from a human donor in good health. Both conserved end residues are part of each CDR3. The D gene is left open where the match is weak. A row's size may be missing; if present it is once, few, many or a size class.

J gene | clone size | D gene | V gene | CDR3 protein | CDR3 DNA
TRBJ1-5 | NA | NA | TRBV19 | CALPRGPHSNQPQHF | TGTGCCCTCCCCCGGGGCCCACATAGCAATCAGCCCCAGCATTTT
TRBJ1-2 | NA | TRBD1 | TRBV6-5 | CASGTGLYENGYTF | TGTGCCAGCGGGACAGGGCTGTATGAAAATGGCTACACCTTC
TRBJ2-5 | NA | NA | TRBV4-1 | CASSQGGLDSRETQYF | TGCGCCAGCAGCCAAGGAGGATTAGACAGTCGGGAGACCCAGTACTTC
TRBJ2-7 | NA | TRBD1 | TRBV4-3 | CASSQGAGGVYEQYF | TGCGCCAGCAGCCAAGGGGCAGGGGGCGTTTACGAGCAGTACTTC
TRBJ1-4 | NA | NA | TRBV28 | CASSAQAETNEKLFF | TGTGCCAGCTCCGCCCAGGCAGAGACTAATGAAAAACTGTTTTTT
TRBJ2-2 | NA | NA | TRBV6-5 | CASRLQVGTGELFF | TGTGCCAGCAGGTTGCAGGTGGGCACCGGGGAGCTGTTTTTT
TRBJ1-5 | NA | TRBD1 | TRBV11-2 | CASSSQGAYQPQHF | TGTGCCAGCAGCTCACAGGGGGCCTATCAGCCCCAGCATTTT
TRBJ2-5 | NA | NA | TRBV2 | CASSGLETQYF | TGTGCCAGCAGTGGACTGGAGACCCAGTACTTC
TRBJ2-3 | NA | NA | TRBV27 | CASSLGGILTDTQYF | TGTGCCAGCAGTTTAGGAGGGATCCTCACAGATACGCAGTATTTT
TRBJ2-3 | once | NA | TRBV5-1 | CASSSPGATDTQYF | TGCGCCAGCAGCTCTCCCGGGGCCACAGATACGCAGTATTTT
TRBJ2-3 | NA | NA | TRBV2 | CASSKGTDTQYF | TGTGCCAGCTCGAAGGGTACAGATACGCAGTATTTT
TRBJ2-3 | NA | TRBD2 | TRBV11-3 | CASSPREGGTDTQYF | TGTGCCAGCAGCCCGAGGGAGGGAGGCACAGATACGCAGTATTTT
TRBJ1-2 | NA | NA | TRBV15 | CATSRDQANPYGYTF | TGTGCCACCAGCAGAGATCAGGCGAACCCCTATGGCTACACCTTC
TRBJ1-5 | NA | NA | TRBV5-6 | CASSLRHSGNQPQHF | TGTGCCAGCAGCTTACGGCACAGTGGGAATCAGCCCCAGCATTTT
TRBJ1-2 | NA | NA | TRBV6-6 | CASTSPGVLGYTF | TGTGCCAGCACCTCCCCAGGGGTCCTTGGCTACACCTTC
TRBJ2-7 | few | NA | TRBV6-6 | CASSYTELFNEQYF | TGTGCCAGCAGTTATACGGAACTCTTTAACGAGCAGTACTTC
TRBJ1-6 | once | NA | TRBV10-2 | CASRHGSSYNSPLHF | TGCGCCAGCCGACACGGTAGCTCCTATAATTCACCCCTCCACTTT
TRBJ2-3 | NA | NA | TRBV6-6 | CATRAGAAEDTQYF | TGTGCCACGCGGGCGGGGGCTGCAGAAGATACGCAGTATTTT
TRBJ1-4 | NA | NA | TRBV7-2 | CASSLRWGEKLFF | TGTGCCAGCAGCTTACGGTGGGGAGAAAAACTGTTTTTT
TRBJ2-3 | NA | NA | TRBV5-1 | CASSLVSGAPQDTQYF | TGCGCCAGCAGCTTGGTTAGCGGAGCTCCTCAGGATACGCAGTATTTT
TRBJ1-5 | NA | NA | TRBV5-6 | CASSLTGSGNQPQHF | TGTGCCAGCAGCTTGACAGGGAGTGGCAATCAGCCCCAGCATTTT
TRBJ1-1 | NA | NA | TRBV6-5 | CASMGGSAEAFF | TGTGCCAGCATGGGGGGGAGCGCTGAAGCTTTCTTT
TRBJ1-1 | NA | NA | TRBV5-4 | CASSLELNTEAFF | TGTGCCAGCAGCTTGGAACTGAACACTGAAGCTTTCTTT
TRBJ2-2 | NA | NA | TRBV7-9 | CASSVELDTGELFF | TGTGCCAGCAGCGTAGAATTGGACACCGGGGAGCTGTTTTTT
TRBJ2-1 | NA | NA | TRBV11-2 | CASSFRGYNEQFF | TGTGCCAGCAGCTTCCGGGGCTACAATGAGCAGTTCTTC
TRBJ1-1 | NA | NA | TRBV27 | CASSLFGSHGFMNTEAFF | TGTGCCAGCAGTTTATTTGGCTCGCATGGTTTCATGAACACTGAAGCTTTCTTT
TRBJ2-5 | NA | NA | TRBV7-9 | CASSSISGETQYF | TGTGCCAGCAGCTCTATTTCCGGCGAGACCCAGTACTTC
TRBJ2-5 | once | TRBD1 | TRBV4-3 | CASSQDPATGGETQYF | TGCGCCAGCAGCCAGGACCCGGCGACAGGGGGAGAGACCCAGTACTTC
TRBJ2-5 | NA | NA | TRBV19 | CASSIGGLNKETQYF | TGTGCCAGTAGTATAGGGGGACTGAACAAAGAGACCCAGTACTTC
TRBJ1-2 | NA | NA | TRBV29-1 | CSVEGQNYGYTF | TGCAGCGTTGAAGGGCAGAACTATGGCTACACCTTC
TRBJ2-5 | NA | NA | TRBV5-5 | CASSYGDQETQYF | TGTGCCAGCAGCTATGGCGACCAAGAGACCCAGTACTTC